This T cell receptor beta chain was obtained from a study of CD8 T cells in ankylosing spondylitis. Study outcomes and limitations: The clones that were linked to disease were reported to be significantly enriched in matched synovial fluid samples from ankylosing spondylitis patients. Among TCR beta sequences, a motif of eight or nine highly homologous variants appeared characteristic of ankylosing spondylitis blood.

The CDR3 totals 12 residues. V dropped 6 bases and J dropped 7; count of bases not matched to a gene: 6. CDR1 and CDR2 (germline): SQVTM, ANQGSEA. Quantitative barcoded 5'-RACE was used to prepare TCR beta libraries. TCRdb fed the 5' RACE reads into MiXCR, producing one record per CDR3 protein. The repertoire includes about 440,000 distinct CDR3 sequences, about 15% of them detected once, and 1% sits in the top ten. This clonotype was detected many times. Its antigen is still unknown. The V and J genes are TRBV29-1 and TRBJ1-2; 9 positions agree with TRBD1. The clonotype originates from a male donor with ankylosing spondylitis. The sample comprised blood, either unsorted or a sorted T cell fraction (not recorded which). CDR3 coding DNA: TGCAGCGTGGAGGACAGGGGACTTGGCTACACCTTC. Its translation: CSVEDRGLGYTF.